One sample yielded the 2 T cell receptor beta chains listed below, sequenced in a study of blood T cell repertoires in COVID-19. TCRdb's copy holds only in-frame clones and misses some; the assay was immunoSEQ multiplex PCR. The table has 190,000 or so clones, around four fifths seen once. Input material: peripheral blood. The receptors shown here come from a man aged 50 or older with active or convalescent COVID-19.

This chain uses TRBV4-1 with TRBJ2-7; 9 bases fit TRBD1. This CDR3 spans 16 amino acids. The germline V gene has CDR1 MGHRA and CDR2 YSYEKL. The trim removed 1 base at V and 6 bases at J, leaving 10 bases unmatched. The CDR3 loop reads CASSQARTGAGGEQYF. The CDR3 bases are TGCGCCAGCAGCCAAGCCCGGACAGGGGCCGGGGGCGAGCAGTACTTC.

CDR3 sequence: CASSRTGIGSPLHF. The CDR3 nucleotides are TGTGCCAGCAGTCGGACAGGGATCGGTTCACCCCTCCACTTT. The V call is TRBV6-1, the J call TRBJ1-6, with 8 bases lining up with TRBD1. Unmatched junction bases numbered 6, after V lost 5 bases and J lost 9 bases. Germline V lookup: CDR1 MNHNS, CDR2 SASEGT. This CDR3 is 14 amino acids long.